The rows below give T cell receptor beta chains drawn from one sample of a study of PD-L1 blockade in urothelial cancer. Some clones are missing from TCRdb's copy, which holds only in-frame ones; the method was immunoSEQ multiplex PCR. The sample includes about 43,000 clones, approximately 80% seen only once; the top ten take under 20%. Sample: PBMCs, taken around atezolizumab (anti-PD-L1) treatment. The receptors come from a man in his sixties with urothelial cancer. Each CDR3 is given with its conserved first and last residue. D genes are given only for firm matches. Size is omitted from some rows. Given values are once, few, many or a class for expanded clones.

V gene	J gene	clone size	D gene	CDR3 protein	CDR3 DNA
TRBV7-2	TRBJ2-6	-	-	CASSLPQGFSGANVLTF	TGTGCCAGCAGCTTGCCCCAGGGATTCTCTGGGGCCAACGTCCTGACTTTC
TRBV28	TRBJ2-7	-	-	CASRPRSNYEQYF	TGTGCCAGCAGGCCTCGAAGCAACTACGAGCAGTACTTC
TRBV7-8	TRBJ1-1	-	TRBD1	CASSLEPGQGWNTEAFF	TGTGCCAGCAGCTTAGAACCGGGACAGGGGTGGAACACTGAAGCTTTCTTT
TRBV29-1	TRBJ2-3	-	TRBD2	CSVASGRTPSTDTQYF	TGCAGCGTTGCTAGCGGGAGGACCCCTAGCACAGATACGCAGTATTTT
TRBV5-8	TRBJ2-7	-	TRBD1	CASSFGLQGAHEQYF	TGTGCCAGCAGCTTTGGCTTACAGGGGGCGCACGAGCAGTACTTC
TRBV10-2	TRBJ1-2	-	TRBD1	CASSIPTGNYGYTF	TGCGCCAGCAGTATTCCGACAGGGAACTATGGCTACACCTTC
TRBV4-2	TRBJ2-2	-	TRBD2	CASSQPGLENGELFF	TGTGCCAGCAGCCAGCCGGGACTAGAAAACGGGGAGCTGTTTTTT
TRBV28	TRBJ1-2	-	TRBD1	CASQGAAFGYTF	TGTGCCAGCCAGGGGGCGGCTTTTGGCTACACCTTC
TRBV30	TRBJ1-5	-	TRBD1	CAWSKDRGQFQPQHF	TGTGCCTGGAGTAAGGACAGGGGGCAATTTCAGCCCCAGCATTTT
TRBV2	TRBJ1-4	-	TRBD1	CASRDRVGSEKLFF	TGTGCCAGCAGAGACAGGGTCGGGAGTGAAAAACTGTTTTTT
TRBV5-4	TRBJ2-1	-	TRBD2	CASSLALTAGGYNEQFF	TGTGCCAGCAGCTTGGCCCTAACAGCGGGAGGCTACAATGAGCAGTTCTTC
TRBV6-5	TRBJ2-2	few	TRBD1	CASSVGQSIGELFF	TGTGCCAGCAGTGTGGGACAGTCTATTGGGGAGCTGTTTTTT
TRBV19	TRBJ2-7	-	TRBD1	CASRPGQGLSYEQYF	TGTGCCAGTAGGCCGGGACAGGGGCTCTCCTACGAGCAGTACTTC
TRBV7-2	TRBJ1-6	-	-	CASSIQGTGSPLHF	TGTGCCAGCAGCATACAGGGTACCGGTTCACCCCTCCACTTT
TRBV2	TRBJ2-3	-	TRBD2	CASSDWRELTDTQYF	TGTGCCAGCAGTGACTGGCGGGAGTTAACAGATACGCAGTATTTT
TRBV6-5	TRBJ1-4	once	-	CASSSTVSQTNEKLFF	TGTGCCAGCAGTTCAACGGTTTCACAGACTAATGAAAAACTGTTTTTT
TRBV19	TRBJ1-5	-	TRBD1	CASSPQDRGDNQPQHF	TGTGCCAGTAGTCCACAGGACAGGGGAGACAATCAGCCCCAGCATTTT
TRBV11-2	TRBJ2-1	-	-	CASSFWQGHEQFF	TGTGCCAGCAGCTTTTGGCAGGGGCATGAGCAGTTCTTC
TRBV5-6	TRBJ1-2	-	-	CASSLKGDMGYTF	TGTGCCAGCAGCTTAAAGGGAGATATGGGCTACACCTTC
TRBV6-1	TRBJ2-1	-	-	CASSGPDKERWYNEQFF	TGTGCCAGCAGTGGTCCTGATAAGGAGAGGTGGTACAATGAGCAGTTCTTC
TRBV13	TRBJ2-3	-	-	CASSLGGRRTDTQYF	TGTGCCAGCAGCTTAGGCGGGAGACGAACAGATACGCAGTATTTT
TRBV5-1	TRBJ1-5	-	-	CASSLGEQDQPQHF	TGCGCCAGCAGCTTGGGGGAGCAGGATCAGCCCCAGCATTTT
TRBV5-4	TRBJ2-1	-	TRBD1	CASSFTGGYYNEQFF	TGTGCCAGCAGCTTTACAGGGGGCTATTACAATGAGCAGTTCTTC
TRBV6-5	TRBJ1-2	-	TRBD1	CASSPGGDGYTF	TGTGCCAGCAGTCCAGGGGGCGATGGCTACACCTTC
TRBV5-8	TRBJ2-7	-	-	CASSSRTYEQYF	TGTGCCAGCAGCTCCAGAACCTACGAGCAGTACTTC
TRBV27	TRBJ1-1	few	TRBD1	CASSLDRSSGQGRTEAFF	TGTGCCAGCAGTTTAGATAGGAGCAGCGGACAGGGAAGGACTGAAGCTTTCTTT
TRBV18	TRBJ2-2	once	TRBD2	CASSPPGLTNTGELFF	TGTGCCAGCTCACCCCCGGGACTAACGAACACCGGGGAGCTGTTTTTT